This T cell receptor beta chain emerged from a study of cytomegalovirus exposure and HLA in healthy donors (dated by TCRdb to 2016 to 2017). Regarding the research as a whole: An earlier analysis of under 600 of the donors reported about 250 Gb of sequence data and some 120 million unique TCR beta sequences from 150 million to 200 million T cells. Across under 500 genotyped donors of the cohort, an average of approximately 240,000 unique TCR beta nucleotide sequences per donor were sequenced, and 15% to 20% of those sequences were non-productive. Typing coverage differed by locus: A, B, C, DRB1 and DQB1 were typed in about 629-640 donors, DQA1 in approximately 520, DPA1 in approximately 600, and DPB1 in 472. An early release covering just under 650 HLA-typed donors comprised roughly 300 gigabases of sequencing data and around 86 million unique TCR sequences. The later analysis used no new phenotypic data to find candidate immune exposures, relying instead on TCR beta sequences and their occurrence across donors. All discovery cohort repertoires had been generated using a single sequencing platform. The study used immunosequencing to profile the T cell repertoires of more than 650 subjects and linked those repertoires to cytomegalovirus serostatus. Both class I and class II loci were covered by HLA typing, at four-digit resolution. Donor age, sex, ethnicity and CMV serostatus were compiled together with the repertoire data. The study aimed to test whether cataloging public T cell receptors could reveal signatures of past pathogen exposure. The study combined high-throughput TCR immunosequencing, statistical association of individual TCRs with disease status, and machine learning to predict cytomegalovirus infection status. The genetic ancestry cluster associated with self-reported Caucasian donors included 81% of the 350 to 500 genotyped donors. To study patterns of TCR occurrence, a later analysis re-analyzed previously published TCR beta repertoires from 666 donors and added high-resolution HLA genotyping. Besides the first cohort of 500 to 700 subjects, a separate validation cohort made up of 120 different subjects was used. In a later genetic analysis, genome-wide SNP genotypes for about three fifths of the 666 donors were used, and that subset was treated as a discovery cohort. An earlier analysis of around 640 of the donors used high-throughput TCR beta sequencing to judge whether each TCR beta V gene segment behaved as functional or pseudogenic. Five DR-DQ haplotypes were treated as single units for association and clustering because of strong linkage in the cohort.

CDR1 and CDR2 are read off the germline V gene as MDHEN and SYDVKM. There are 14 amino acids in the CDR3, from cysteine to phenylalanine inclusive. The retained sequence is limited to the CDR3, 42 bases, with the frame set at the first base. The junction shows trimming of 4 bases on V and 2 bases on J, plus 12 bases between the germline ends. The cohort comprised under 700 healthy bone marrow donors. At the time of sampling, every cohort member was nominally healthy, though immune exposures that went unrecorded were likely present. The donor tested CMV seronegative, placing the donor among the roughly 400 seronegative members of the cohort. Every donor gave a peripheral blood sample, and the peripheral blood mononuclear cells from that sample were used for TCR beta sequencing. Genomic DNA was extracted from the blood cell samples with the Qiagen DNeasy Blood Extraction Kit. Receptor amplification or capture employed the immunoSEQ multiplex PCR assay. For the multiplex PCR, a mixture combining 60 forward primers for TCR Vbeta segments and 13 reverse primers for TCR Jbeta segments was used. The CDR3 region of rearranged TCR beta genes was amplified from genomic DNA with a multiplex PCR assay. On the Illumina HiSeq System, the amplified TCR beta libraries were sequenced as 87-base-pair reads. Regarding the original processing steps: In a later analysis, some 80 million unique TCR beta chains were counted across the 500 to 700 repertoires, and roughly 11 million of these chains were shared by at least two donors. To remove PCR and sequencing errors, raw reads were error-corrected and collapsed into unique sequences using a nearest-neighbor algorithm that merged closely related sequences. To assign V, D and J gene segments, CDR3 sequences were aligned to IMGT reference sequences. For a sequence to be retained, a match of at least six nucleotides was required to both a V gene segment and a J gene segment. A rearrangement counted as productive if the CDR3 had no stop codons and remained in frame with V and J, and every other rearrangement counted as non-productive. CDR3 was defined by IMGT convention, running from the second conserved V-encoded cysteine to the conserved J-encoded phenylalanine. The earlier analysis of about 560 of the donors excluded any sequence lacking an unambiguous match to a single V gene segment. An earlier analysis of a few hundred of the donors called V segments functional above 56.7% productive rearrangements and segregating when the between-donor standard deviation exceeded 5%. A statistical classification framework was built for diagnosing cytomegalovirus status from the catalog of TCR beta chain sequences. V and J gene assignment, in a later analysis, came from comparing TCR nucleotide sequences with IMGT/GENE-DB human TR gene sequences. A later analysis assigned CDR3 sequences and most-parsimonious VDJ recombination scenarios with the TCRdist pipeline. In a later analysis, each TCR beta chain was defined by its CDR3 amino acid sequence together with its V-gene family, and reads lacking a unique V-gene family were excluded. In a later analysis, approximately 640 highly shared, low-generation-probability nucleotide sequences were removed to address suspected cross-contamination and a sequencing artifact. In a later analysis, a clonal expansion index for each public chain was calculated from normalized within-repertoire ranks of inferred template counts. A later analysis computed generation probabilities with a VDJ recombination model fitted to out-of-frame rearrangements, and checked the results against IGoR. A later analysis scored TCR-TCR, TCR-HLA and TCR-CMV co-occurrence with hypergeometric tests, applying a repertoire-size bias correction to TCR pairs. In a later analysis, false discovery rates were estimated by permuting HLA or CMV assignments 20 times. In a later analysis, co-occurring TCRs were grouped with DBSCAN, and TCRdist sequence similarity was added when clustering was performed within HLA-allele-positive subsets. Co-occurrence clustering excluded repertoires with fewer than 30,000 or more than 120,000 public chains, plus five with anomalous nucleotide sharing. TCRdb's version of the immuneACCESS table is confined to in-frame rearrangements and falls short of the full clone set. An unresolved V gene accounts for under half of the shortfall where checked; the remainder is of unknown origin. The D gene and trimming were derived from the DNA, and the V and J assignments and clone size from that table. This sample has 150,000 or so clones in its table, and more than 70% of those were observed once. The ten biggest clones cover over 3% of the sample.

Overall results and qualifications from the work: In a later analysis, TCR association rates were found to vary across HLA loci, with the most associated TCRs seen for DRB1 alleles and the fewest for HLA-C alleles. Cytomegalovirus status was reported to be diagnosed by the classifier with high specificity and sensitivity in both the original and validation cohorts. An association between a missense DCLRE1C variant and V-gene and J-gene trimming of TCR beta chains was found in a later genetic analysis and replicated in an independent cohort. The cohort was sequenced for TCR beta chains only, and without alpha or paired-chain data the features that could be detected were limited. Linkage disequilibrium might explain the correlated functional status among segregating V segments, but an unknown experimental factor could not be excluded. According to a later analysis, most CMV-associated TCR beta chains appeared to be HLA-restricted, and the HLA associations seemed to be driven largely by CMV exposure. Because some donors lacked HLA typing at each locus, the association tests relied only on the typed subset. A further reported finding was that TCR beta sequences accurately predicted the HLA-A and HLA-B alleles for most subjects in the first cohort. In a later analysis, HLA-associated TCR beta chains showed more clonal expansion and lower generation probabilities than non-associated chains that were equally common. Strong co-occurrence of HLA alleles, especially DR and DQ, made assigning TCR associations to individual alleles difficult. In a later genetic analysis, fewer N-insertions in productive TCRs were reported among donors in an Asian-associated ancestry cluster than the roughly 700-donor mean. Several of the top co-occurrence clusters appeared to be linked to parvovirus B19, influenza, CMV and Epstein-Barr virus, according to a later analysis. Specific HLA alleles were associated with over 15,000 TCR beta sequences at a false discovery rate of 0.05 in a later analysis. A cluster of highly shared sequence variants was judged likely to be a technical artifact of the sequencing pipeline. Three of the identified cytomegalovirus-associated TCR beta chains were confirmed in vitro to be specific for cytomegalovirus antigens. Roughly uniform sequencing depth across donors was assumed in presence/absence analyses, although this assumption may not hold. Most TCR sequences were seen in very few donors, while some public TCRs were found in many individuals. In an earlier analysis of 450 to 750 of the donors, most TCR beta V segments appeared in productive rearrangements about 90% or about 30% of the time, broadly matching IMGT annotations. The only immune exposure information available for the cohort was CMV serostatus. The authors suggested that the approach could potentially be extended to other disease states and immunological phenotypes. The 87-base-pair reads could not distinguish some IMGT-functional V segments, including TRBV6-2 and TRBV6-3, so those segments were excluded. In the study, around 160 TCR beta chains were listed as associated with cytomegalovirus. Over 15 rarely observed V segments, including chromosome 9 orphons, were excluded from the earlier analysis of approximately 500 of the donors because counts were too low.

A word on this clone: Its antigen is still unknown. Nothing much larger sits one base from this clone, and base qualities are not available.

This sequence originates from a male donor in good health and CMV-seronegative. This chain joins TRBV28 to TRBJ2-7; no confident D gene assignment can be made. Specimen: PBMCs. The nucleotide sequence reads TGTGCCAGCAGTTCGCTGGGCCCACCCTACGAGCAGTACTTC. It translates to CASSSLGPPYEQYF.